What follows are 7 T cell receptor beta chains derived from one specimen sequenced in a study of T-cell memory formation after mild COVID-19. From the 5' RACE reads, TCRdb called clonotypes with MiXCR, one entry per CDR3 protein. The sample consists of approximately 570,000 distinct CDR3 sequences, more than 15% of them appearing once. Material: PBMCs or a T cell subset sorted from them (not recorded which). These receptors were collected from an adult woman who had mild COVID-19 (a few samples of this study predate the infection). Cell type and time point are not known.

The chain combines TRBV19 with TRBJ1-2; TRBD1 matches at 8 bases. Germline lookup yields CDR1 LNHDA and CDR2 SQIVND (reference sequence). The CDR3 has 12 residues. The trim removed 8 bases at V and 5 bases at J, leaving 4 bases unmatched. This CDR3 is CASSTGEYGYTF. The CDR3 coding sequence is TGTGCCAGTTCGACAGGGGAATATGGCTACACCTTC.

This clonotype has ten or more counts. The V gene is TRBV29-1, the J gene TRBJ2-4; D gene ambiguous. Trimming pared 7 bases from V and 0 bases from J, leaving 4 bases between. CDR1 is SQVTM, CDR2 ANQGSEA, per germline. CDR3 length: 11 residues. The CDR3 reads CSALAKNIQYF. CDR3 bases: TGCAGCGCACTAGCCAAAAACATTCAGTACTTC.

The J gene is TRBJ1-3, the V gene TRBV25-1, with TRBD1 identical over 8 bases. V was pared by 4 bases and J by 8 bases, with 10 bases of the junction left unmatched. Germline-derived CDR1 and CDR2 are MGHDK and SYGVNS. The CDR3 extends over 15 amino acids. The CDR3 bases are TGTGCCAGCAGTGGGCATGGACAGGGCGCGGACACCATATATTTT. Amino acids: CASSGHGQGADTIYF.

The chain joins TRBV3-1 to TRBJ2-1; no reliable D call. With 0 bases removed from V and 3 bases from J, the gap between germline ends came to 6 bases. The CDR3 consists of 14 residues. Germline values: CDR1 LGHDT, CDR2 YNNKEL (reference sequence). CDR3 region: CASSQDFGYNEQFF. CDR3 coding DNA: TGTGCCAGCAGCCAAGATTTCGGCTACAATGAGCAGTTCTTC.

This chain links TRBV6-6 with TRBJ2-7; 7 nucleotides line up with TRBD2. CDR1 and CDR2 (germline): MNHNY, SVGAGI (reference sequence). V shed 6 bases and J 2 bases; nucleotides not matched to a gene: 10. This CDR3 has 15 residues. The CDR3 DNA is TGTGCCAGCAGCCTGACCGGGACTAAAGCCTACGAGCAGTACTTC. Its translation is CASSLTGTKAYEQYF.

The chain carries TRBV3-1 and TRBJ2-5; D unclear. The germline gives CDR1 LGHDT, CDR2 YNNKEL (reference sequence). The V and J ends lost 1 base and 5 bases respectively, with 8 bases between them. There are 13 residues in the CDR3. This CDR3 reads CASSQGRVETQYF. Written as DNA, the CDR3 is TGTGCCAGCAGCCAAGGAAGAGTGGAGACCCAGTACTTC.

This clonotype was detected only a few times. The chain carries TRBV2 and TRBJ2-5, with TRBD1 matching 8 bases. Trimming cost V 3 bases and J 4 bases; bases outside gene matches: 4. The CDR3 extends over 14 amino acids. Germline CDR1 is SNHLY and CDR2 is FYNNEI. DNA of the CDR3: TGTGCCAGCAGTGACCTCGGACAGGGAGAGACCCAGTACTTC. Translated: CASSDLGQGETQYF.